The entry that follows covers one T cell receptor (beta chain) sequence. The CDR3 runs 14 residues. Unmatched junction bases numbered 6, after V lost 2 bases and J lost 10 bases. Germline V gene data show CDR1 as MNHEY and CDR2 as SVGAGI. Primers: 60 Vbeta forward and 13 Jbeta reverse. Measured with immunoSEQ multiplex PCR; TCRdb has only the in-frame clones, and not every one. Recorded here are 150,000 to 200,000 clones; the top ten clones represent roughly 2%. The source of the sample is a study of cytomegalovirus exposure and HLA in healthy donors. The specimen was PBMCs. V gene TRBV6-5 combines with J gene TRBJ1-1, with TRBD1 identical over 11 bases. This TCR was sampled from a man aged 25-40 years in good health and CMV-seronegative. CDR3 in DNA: TGTGCCAGCAGTTACGGGACAGGGGGTCGTGGAGCTTTCTTT. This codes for CASSYGTGGRGAFF.